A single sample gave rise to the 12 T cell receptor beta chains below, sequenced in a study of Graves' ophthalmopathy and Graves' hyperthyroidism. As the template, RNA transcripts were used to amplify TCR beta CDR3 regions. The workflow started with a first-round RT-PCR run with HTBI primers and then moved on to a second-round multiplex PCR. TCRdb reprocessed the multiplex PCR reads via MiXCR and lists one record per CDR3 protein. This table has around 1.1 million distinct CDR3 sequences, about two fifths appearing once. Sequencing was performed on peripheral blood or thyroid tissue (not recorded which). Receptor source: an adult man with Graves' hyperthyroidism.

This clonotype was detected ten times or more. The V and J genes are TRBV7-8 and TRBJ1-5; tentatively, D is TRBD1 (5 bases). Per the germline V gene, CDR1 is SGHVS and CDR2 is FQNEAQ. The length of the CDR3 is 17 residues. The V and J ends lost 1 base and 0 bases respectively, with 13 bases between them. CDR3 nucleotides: TGTGCCAGCAGCTTAGTAGGGGAGGGGTATAGCAATCAGCCCCAGCATTTT. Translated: CASSLVGEGYSNQPQHF.

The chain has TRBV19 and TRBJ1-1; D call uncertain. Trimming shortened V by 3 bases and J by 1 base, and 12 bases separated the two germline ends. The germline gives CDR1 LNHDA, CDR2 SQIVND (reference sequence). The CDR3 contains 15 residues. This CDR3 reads CASSITSGRNTEAFF. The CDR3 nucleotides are TGTGCCAGTAGTATCACGAGCGGACGGAACACTGAAGCTTTCTTT.

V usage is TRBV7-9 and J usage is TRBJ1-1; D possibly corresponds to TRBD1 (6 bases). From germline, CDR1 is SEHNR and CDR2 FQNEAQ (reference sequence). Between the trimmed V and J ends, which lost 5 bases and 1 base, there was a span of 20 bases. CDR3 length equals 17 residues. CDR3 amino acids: CASSLRKLDRTNTEAFF. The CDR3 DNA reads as TGTGCCAGCAGCCTACGCAAGTTAGACAGGACGAACACTGAAGCTTTCTTT.

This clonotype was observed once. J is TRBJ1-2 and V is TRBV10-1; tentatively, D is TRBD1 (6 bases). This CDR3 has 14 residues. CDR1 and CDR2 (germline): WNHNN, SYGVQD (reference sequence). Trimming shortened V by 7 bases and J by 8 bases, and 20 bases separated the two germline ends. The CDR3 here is CASIADSAREGYTF. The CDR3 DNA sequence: TGCGCCAGCATCGCGGACAGTGCGAGAGAGGGCTACACCTTC.

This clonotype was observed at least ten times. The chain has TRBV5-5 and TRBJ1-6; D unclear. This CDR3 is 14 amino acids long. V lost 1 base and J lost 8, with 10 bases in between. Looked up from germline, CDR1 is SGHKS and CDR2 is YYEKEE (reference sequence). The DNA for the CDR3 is TGTGCCAGCAGCTTGTACCAGGCAGATTCACCCCTCCACTTT. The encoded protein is CASSLYQADSPLHF.

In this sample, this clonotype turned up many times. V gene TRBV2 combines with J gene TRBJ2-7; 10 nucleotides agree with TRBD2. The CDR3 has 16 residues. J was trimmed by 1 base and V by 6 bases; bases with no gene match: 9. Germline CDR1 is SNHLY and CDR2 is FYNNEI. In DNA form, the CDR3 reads TGTGCCAGCAGCGATACCGGGACTAGCGTTTCCTACGAGCAGTACTTC. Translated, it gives CASSDTGTSVSYEQYF.

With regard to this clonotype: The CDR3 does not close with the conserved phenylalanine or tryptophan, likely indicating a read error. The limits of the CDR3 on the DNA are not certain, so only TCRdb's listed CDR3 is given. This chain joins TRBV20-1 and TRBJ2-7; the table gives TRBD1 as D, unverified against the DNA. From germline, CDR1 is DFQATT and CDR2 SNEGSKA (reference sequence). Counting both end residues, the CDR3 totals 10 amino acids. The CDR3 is CSAGDSVGGK.

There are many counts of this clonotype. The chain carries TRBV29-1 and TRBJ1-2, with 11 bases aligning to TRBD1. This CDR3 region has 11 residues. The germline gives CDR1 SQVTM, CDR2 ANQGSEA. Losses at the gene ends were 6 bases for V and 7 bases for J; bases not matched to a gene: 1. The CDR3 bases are TGCAGCGTCGGGACAGGGGGTGGCTACACCTTC. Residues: CSVGTGGGYTF.

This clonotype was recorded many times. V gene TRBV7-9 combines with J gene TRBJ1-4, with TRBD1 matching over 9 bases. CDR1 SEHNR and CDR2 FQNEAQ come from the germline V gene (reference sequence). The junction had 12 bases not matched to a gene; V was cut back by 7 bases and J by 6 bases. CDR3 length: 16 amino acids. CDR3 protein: CASTPGQGFADEKLFF. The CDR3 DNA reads TGTGCCAGCACCCCGGGACAGGGTTTCGCCGATGAAAAACTGTTTTTT.

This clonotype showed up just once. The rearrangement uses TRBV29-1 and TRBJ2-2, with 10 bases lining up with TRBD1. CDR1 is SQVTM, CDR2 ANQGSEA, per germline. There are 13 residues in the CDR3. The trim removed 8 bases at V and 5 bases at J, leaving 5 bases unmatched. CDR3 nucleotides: TGCAGCAGCCGGACAGGGGGGACCGGGGAGCTGTTTTTT. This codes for CSSRTGGTGELFF.

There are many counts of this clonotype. The CDR3 DNA follows: TGTGCCAGCAGAGTAGACGGGGGGTCACCCCTCCACTTT. It specifies CASRVDGGSPLHF. The V gene is TRBV2, the J gene TRBJ1-6; TRBD1 is a possible D gene (5 bases). Trimming shortened V by 6 bases and J by 10 bases, and 13 bases separated the two germline ends. CDR1 and CDR2 (germline): SNHLY, FYNNEI. This CDR3 has 13 amino acids.

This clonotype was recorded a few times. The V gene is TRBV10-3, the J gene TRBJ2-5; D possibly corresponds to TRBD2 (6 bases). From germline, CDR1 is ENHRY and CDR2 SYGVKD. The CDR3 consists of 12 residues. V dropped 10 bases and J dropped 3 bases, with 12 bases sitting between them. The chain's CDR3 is CASGPGEETQYF. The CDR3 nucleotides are TGTGCCAGCGGACCGGGAGAAGAGACCCAGTACTTC.